This T cell receptor beta chain appears in the sequencing data of a study of blood T cell repertoires in COVID-19. As for the study in general: Collection of acute and convalescent COVID-19 samples took place in the United States, Italy and Spain.

In the authors' workflow: Amplification of reference gene primers was used by the study to estimate nucleated cell counts. Only in-frame clones appear in the TCRdb table, and some are missing; sequencing was by immunoSEQ multiplex PCR. That table furnishes V, J and clone size, whereas the DNA furnished D and trimming. The data hold around 100,000 clones, with more than 75% observed a single time. Material: peripheral blood. This clonotype was obtained from a human donor in a cohort sampled during active COVID-19.

CDR3 sequence: CASSLGRTSGAFF. CDR3 DNA: TGTGCCAGCAGCTTGGGCCGAACAAGCGGAGCTTTCTTT. The chain recombines TRBV11-2 with TRBJ1-1; no clear D gene. Germline CDR1 and CDR2: SGHAT and FQNNGV. The CDR3 extends over 13 amino acids. V lost 3 bases, J lost 10 bases, and 15 bases lay in between.